This TCR beta chain was documented in a study of CD8+CD57+ T cells in acquired aplastic anemia. Overall study context: On average, sorted CD4+ and CD8+ cells gave approximately 3.1 ug of DNA. Overall study findings and caveats: Roughly 30 sequences, all CD8+ CDR3, were shared between patients and controls.

The TCR beta profiling, which covered VDJ combination and CDR3 sequence, was carried out using genomic DNA as the template. TCRdb re-derived calls from the reads in MiXCR, one entry per CDR3 protein. The sample consists of some 290,000 distinct CDR3 sequences, around 60% of them appearing once. CDR1 is SGHVS and CDR2 is FNYEAQ in the germline V gene. Trimming left V 3 bases short and J 10 bases short, with 15 bases between. This CDR3 spans 14 amino acids. Turning to this clonotype: What it binds is unknown.

This TCR came from a human donor with severe aplastic anemia or a healthy control (not recorded which). The rearrangement joins TRBV7-6 to TRBJ1-4; TRBD1 might be the D (6 bases). The source material was sorted CD4+, CD8+, or CD8+CD57+ T cells (not recorded which) from PBMCs. The CDR3: CASSFLGEGGKLFF. As DNA, the CDR3 is TGTGCCAGCAGCTTCCTAGGGGAGGGGGGAAAACTGTTTTTT.